This T cell receptor beta chain was identified during a study of T cells in Graves' hyperthyroidism and ophthalmopathy. General study results and limits: Model predictions of ophthalmopathy came a median approximately 6.8 months before onset.

This clonotype was recorded many times. Its cognate antigen is unknown. This CDR3 is built from 13 residues. From germline, CDR1 is MDHEN and CDR2 SYDVKM. V shed 5 bases, J shed 3 bases, and the junction held 2 bases outside the gene matches. Amplified regions were TCR beta CDR3 sequences from RNA transcripts. The TCR CDR3 first-round RT-PCR relied on the HTBI primer set. TCRdb re-called the multiplex PCR reads through MiXCR, storing one row per CDR3 protein. The sample records some 180,000 distinct CDR3 sequences, 17% being singletons. Absence of ophthalmopathy progression within 18 months defined stable Graves' hyperthyroidism. From more than 9 ml of fresh peripheral blood, PBMCs were isolated.

The TCR comes from a woman aged 45-60 years with Graves' hyperthyroidism. Sequenced material: blood. V is TRBV28 and J is TRBJ1-2, with TRBD1 matching over 8 bases. The CDR3 DNA sequence: TGTGCCAGCAGTCAGACAGGGGACTATGGCTACACCTTC. Translated: CASSQTGDYGYTF.